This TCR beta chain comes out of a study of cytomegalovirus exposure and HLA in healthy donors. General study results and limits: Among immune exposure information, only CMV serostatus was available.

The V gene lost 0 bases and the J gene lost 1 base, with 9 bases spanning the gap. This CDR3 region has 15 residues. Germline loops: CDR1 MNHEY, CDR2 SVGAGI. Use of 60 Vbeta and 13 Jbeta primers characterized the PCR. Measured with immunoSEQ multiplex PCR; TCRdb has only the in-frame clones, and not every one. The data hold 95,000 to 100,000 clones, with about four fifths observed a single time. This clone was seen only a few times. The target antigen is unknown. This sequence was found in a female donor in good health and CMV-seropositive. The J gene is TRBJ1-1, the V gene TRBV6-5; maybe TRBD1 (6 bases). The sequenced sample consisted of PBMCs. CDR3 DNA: TGTGCCAGCAGTTACTCCCCGGACAGGAACACTGAAGCTTTCTTT. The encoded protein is CASSYSPDRNTEAFF.